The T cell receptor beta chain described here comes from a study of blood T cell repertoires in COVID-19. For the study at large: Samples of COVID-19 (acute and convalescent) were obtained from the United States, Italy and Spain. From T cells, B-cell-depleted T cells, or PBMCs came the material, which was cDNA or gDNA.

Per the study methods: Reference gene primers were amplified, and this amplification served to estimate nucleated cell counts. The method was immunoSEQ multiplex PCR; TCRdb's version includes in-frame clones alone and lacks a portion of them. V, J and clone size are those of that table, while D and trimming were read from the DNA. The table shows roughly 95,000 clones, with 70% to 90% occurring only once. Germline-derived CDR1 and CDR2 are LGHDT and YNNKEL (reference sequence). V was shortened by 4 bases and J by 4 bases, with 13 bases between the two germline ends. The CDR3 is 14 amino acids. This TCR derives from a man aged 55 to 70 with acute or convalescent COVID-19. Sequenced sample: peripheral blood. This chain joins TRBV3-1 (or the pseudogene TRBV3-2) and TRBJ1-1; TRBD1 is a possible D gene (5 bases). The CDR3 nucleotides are TGTGCCAGCAGCCGGGGTGGAGGGGTCACTGAAGCTTTCTTT. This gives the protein CASSRGGGVTEAFF.